This TCR beta chain was sequenced for a study of identical twins. The V and J ends lost 6 bases and 5 bases respectively, with 14 bases between them. This CDR3 spans 14 amino acids. Germline V gene sequence: CDR1 SNHLY, CDR2 FYNNEI. Study-level results: The presence of invariant MAIT and iNKT cells could partly confound analyses of zero-insertion sequences. Twin pairs' shared out-of-frame alpha sequences were enriched in low generation probability. Not following the same donors, the study drew its conclusions from cross-sectional statistical analysis.

TCRdb itself ran the 5' RACE reads through MiXCR, one entry per CDR3 protein. The table has fewer than 550,000 distinct CDR3 sequences, 13% to 15% seen once. This clonotype has at least ten counts. What it recognizes is unknown. This sample was shared with a second study, whose subject was yellow fever vaccine responses in identical twins.

This sequence was found in a young woman in good health. The specimen sequenced was CD4+ T cells sorted from blood. The chain uses TRBV2 and TRBJ2-1; a possible D gene is TRBD1 (7 bases). The CDR3 here is CASSLGGQHNEQFF. As DNA, the CDR3 is TGTGCCAGCAGCCTCGGGGGACAGCACAATGAGCAGTTCTTC.